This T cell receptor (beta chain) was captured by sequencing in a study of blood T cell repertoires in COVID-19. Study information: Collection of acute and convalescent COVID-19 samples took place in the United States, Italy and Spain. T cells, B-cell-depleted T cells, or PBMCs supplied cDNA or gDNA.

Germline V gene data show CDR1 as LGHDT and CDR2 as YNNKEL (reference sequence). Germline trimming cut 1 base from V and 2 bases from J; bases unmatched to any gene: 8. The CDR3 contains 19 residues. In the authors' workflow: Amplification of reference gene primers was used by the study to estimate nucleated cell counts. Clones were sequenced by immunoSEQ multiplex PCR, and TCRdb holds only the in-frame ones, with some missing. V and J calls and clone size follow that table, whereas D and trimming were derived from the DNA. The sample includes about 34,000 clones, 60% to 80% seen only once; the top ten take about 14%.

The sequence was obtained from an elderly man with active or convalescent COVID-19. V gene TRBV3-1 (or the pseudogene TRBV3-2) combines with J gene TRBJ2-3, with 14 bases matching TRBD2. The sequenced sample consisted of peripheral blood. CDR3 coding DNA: TGTGCCAGCAGCCAAGGATTTGGACTAGCGGGAGGACCCACAGATACGCAGTATTTT. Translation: CASSQGFGLAGGPTDTQYF.